In this sample, the clone carrying this T cell receptor (beta chain) turned up a few times. Its antigen is as yet unknown. This sample was taken from a study of cytomegalovirus exposure and HLA in healthy donors. Findings of the study overall: In a later analysis, most CMV-associated TCR beta chains appeared HLA-restricted. Later analysis associated a missense DCLRE1C variant with TCR beta V- and J-gene trimming.

Germline V lookup: CDR1 LNHDA, CDR2 SQIVND (reference sequence). Trimming at V came to 7 bases and at J to 4 bases, leaving 9 bases not matched to a gene. The CDR3 is 14 residues long. It was with 60 Vbeta and 13 Jbeta primers that the PCR ran. Sequencing used immunoSEQ multiplex PCR; TCRdb keeps in-frame clones, though not all of them. This table holds about 150,000 clones, approximately 9% found once. Material for sequencing was PBMCs. V usage is TRBV19 and J usage is TRBJ1-2, with TRBD1 matching over 7 bases. The TCR originated in a male donor in good health and CMV-seronegative. The CDR3: CASKPGDSTYGYTF. In DNA, the CDR3 is TGTGCCAGTAAGCCGGGGGACAGTACCTATGGCTACACCTTC.